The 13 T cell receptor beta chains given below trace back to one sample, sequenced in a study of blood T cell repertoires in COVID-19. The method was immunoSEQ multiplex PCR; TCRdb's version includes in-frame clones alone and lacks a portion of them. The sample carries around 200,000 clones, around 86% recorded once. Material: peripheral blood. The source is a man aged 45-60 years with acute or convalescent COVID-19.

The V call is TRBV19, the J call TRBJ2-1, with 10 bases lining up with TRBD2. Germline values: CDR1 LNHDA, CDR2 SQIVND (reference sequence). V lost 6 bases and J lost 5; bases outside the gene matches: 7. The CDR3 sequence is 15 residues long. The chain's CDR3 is CASRTLAGPHNEQFF. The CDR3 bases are TGTGCCAGTAGGACACTAGCGGGGCCCCACAATGAGCAGTTCTTC.

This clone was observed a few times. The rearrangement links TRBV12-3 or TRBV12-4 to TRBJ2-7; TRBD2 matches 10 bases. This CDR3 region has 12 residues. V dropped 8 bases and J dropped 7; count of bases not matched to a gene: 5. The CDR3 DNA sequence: TGTGCCAGCGGGGCACTAGCGGGGGAGCAGTACTTC. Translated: CASGALAGEQYF.

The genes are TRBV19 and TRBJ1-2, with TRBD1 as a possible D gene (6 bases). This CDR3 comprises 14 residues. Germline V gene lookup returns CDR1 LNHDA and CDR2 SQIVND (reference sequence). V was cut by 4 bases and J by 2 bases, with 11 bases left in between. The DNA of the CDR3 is TGTGCCAGTAGTAGAGGACAGATCAACTATGGCTACACCTTC. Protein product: CASSRGQINYGYTF.

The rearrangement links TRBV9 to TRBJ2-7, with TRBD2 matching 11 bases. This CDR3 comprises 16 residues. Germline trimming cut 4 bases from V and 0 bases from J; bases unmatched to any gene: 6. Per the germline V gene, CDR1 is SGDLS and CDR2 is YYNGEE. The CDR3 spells CASSPRLAGSSYEQYF. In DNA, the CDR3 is TGTGCCAGCAGCCCGCGACTAGCGGGGAGCTCCTACGAGCAGTACTTC.

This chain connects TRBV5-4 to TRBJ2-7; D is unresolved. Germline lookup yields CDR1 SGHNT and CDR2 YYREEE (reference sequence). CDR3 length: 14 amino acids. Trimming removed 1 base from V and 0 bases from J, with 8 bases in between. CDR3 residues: CASSLSQNSYEQYF. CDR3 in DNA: TGTGCCAGCAGCTTGAGTCAGAACTCCTACGAGCAGTACTTC.

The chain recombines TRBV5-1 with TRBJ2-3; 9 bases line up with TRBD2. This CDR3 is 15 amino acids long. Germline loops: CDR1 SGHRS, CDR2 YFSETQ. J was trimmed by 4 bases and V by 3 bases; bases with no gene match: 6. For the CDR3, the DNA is TGCGCCAGCAGCTGGAGGGGACTAGCCCCAGATACGCAGTATTTT. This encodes CASSWRGLAPDTQYF.

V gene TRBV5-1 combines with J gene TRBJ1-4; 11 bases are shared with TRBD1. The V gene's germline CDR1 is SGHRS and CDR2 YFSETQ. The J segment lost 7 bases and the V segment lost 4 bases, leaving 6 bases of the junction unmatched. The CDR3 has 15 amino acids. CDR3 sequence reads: CASSSTGQGGEKLFF. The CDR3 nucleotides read TGCGCCAGCAGCAGTACGGGACAGGGGGGTGAAAAACTGTTTTTT.

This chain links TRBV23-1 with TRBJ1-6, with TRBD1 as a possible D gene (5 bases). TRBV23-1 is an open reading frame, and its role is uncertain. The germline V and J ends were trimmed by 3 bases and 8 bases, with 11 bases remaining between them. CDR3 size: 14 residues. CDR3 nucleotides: TGCGCCAGCAGTCAGGCAGGGAAGGATTCACCCCTCCACTTT. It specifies CASSQAGKDSPLHF.

The CDR3 sequence: CASAPDLAASGYQETQYF. The CDR3 region has the DNA TGTGCCAGCGCCCCCGATCTAGCGGCTTCGGGCTATCAAGAGACCCAGTACTTC. The chain recombines TRBV9 with TRBJ2-5; the match to TRBD2 covers 7 bases. Germline trimming cut 7 bases from V and 2 bases from J; bases unmatched to any gene: 20. This CDR3 region has 18 residues. The germline V gene has CDR1 SGDLS and CDR2 YYNGEE.

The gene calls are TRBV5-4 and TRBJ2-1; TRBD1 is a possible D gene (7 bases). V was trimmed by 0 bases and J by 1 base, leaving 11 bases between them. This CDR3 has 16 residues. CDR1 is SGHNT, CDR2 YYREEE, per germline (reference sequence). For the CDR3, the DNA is TGTGCCAGCAGCTTGGGCGGGACAGCATCCTACAATGAGCAGTTCTTC. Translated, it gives CASSLGGTASYNEQFF. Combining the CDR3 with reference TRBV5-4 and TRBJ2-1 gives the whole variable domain ETGVTQSPTHLIKTRGQQVTLRCSSQSGHNTVSWYQQALGQGPQFIFQYYREEENGRGNFPPRFSGLQFPNYSSELNVNALELDDSALYLCASSLGGTASYNEQFFGPGTRLTVL.

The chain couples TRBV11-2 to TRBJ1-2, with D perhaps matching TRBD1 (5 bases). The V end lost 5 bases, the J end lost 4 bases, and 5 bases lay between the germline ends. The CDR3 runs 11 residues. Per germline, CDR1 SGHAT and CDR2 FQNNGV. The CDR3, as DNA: TGTGCCAGCAGCCAGGGCTATGGCTACACCTTC. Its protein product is CASSQGYGYTF.

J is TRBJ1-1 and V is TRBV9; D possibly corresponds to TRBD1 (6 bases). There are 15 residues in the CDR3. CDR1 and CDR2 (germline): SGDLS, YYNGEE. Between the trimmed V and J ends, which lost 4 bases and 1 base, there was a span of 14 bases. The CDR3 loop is CASSPPRGANTEAFF. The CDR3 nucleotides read TGTGCCAGCAGCCCACCCAGGGGCGCGAACACTGAAGCTTTCTTT.

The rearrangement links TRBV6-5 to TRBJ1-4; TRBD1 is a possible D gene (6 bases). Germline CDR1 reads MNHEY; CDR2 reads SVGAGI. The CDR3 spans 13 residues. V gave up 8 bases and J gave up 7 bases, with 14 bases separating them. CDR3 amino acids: CASGYRAAEKLFF. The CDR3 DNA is TGTGCCAGCGGCTACAGGGCTGCTGAAAAACTGTTTTTT.